This T cell receptor (beta chain) came from a study of shared clonotypes between healthy human individuals (dated by TCRdb to about 2020). Broadly, across the study: The cohort comprised a couple of women and a few men aged 18 to 49 years. For each donor, three plates each were used for CD4 naive and CD4 memory, two plates were used for CD8 naive, and one plate was used for CD8 memory. The study deeply sequenced blood TCR repertoires of 5 or 6 healthy adults to estimate repertoire size and the extent of clonotype sharing between individuals. To increase sequencing depth and limit assay-specific biases, different laboratories used diverse techniques to prepare libraries and sequence TCR repertoires. Each donor's leukapheresis produced roughly between about 0.9 and 9.5 billion PBMCs.

The donors were healthy, HIV-negative adults with no recently reported acute infections or vaccinations. Only Caucasian adults living in Nashville, Tennessee, USA were represented among the donors. CD4+ T cells were enriched by magnetic negative selection, after which naive cells were positively selected on CD45RA and the negative fraction was taken as the memory subset. After blood collection by leukapheresis, PBMCs were isolated using Ficoll-Histopaque density gradient centrifugation and then cryopreserved in the vapor phase of liquid nitrogen. Analytical flow cytometry was used to check the purity and quantity of every magnetically sorted T cell population. Genomic DNA was isolated from every sorted fraction and measured by UV absorbance on a Nanodrop 2000c. Overall study outcomes, separate from this receptor: Naive subsets generally had larger estimated clonotype richness than memory subsets did. Rarefaction of sorted-subset datasets indicated incomplete sequencing despite the large sequencing depth. Pairwise subsampling indicated that sequencing depth was expected to affect the degree of clonotype sharing among donors. When a handful of donors were compared, the shared fraction of clonotypes was about 5.2% for naive CD4, about 4% for naive CD8, 2% to 2.5% for memory CD4, and less than 0.45% for memory CD8. The genetic and exposure-history diversity represented was limited by the small number of donors. Higher generation probabilities were observed for clonotypes shared by all four sorted-subset donors than for non-shared clonotypes. Sampling was restricted to blood, and TCR repertoires in tissue are likely to differ from TCR repertoires in blood.

To note about this clone: It lacks a known antigen. Nothing much larger sits one base from this clone, and base qualities are not available.

V and J are trimmed by 5 bases and 3 bases, and the gene matches miss 6 bases of the junction. CDR1 and CDR2 are read off the germline V gene (reference sequence) as MNHEY and SMNVEV. The cysteine opens and the phenylalanine closes a CDR3 of 15 amino acids. Just the 45-base CDR3 DNA is kept, in frame starting at base 1. Using the deep immunoSEQ assay, TCR CDR3 regions were amplified from genomic DNA by multiplex PCR. Extracted genomic DNA from each cell subset was spread evenly across all wells of several immunoSEQ 96-well plates, with each plate serving as a replicate. For sorted subsets, roughly 190 ng of genomic DNA, equivalent to 30,000 or so T cell genomes, went into each replicate PCR. The purified libraries were quantified using a Qubit 3.0 fluorometer, sized with a Bioanalyzer 2100, and then quantified again using the KAPA Library Quantification kit. Each immunoSEQ 96-well plate was sequenced on its own single-read 150-cycle Illumina NextSeq 550 flow cell. Regarding the original processing steps: The immunoSEQ output contained only junctional sequences without quality scores, so filtering could not match that applied to full-length reads. To assign V/J genes and CDR3, sequences were annotated against IMGT germline references using PyIR, a Python wrapper for IgBLAST v1.9. Reads with weak V/J assignments (E-value above 1e-6), missing CDR3, stop codons, out-of-frame junctions, or ambiguous translated residues were removed. A V3J clonotype was defined by an identical inferred V gene, J gene, and CDR3 amino acid sequence. To compute the percentage overlap between repertoires, the number of shared unique clonotypes was divided by the size of the smaller repertoire. RTK rarefaction, the Chao1 estimator, and Recon v2.1 estimates of unobserved clonotypes were used to assess repertoire richness. OLGA was used to compute generation probabilities for all TCRbeta clonotypes that the gDNA method yielded from a handful of donors. Imported from immuneACCESS, the table was reduced by TCRdb to in-frame sequences with V and J called. These copies leave out some clones; in studies compared against another copy, an unresolved V gene accounts for under half, and the cause of the remainder is not known. V and J calls and clone size are copied from that table; D and trimming were computed from the DNA. The sample yields around 600,000 clones; roughly 97% were counted once. The ten biggest clones cover around 0.06% of the sample.

The sequencing input was naive CD4+ T cells sorted from blood. What the cell subset or site label conveys for this sample: CD45RA+ positively selected. The receptor was derived from a woman younger than 45 in good health. The chain was built from TRBV27 and TRBJ2-7; TRBD2 agrees with 11 junctional bases. DNA sequence: TGTGCCAGCAGTCCACTCGGACTAGCGGGCTACGAGCAGTACTTC. It encodes CASSPLGLAGYEQYF.